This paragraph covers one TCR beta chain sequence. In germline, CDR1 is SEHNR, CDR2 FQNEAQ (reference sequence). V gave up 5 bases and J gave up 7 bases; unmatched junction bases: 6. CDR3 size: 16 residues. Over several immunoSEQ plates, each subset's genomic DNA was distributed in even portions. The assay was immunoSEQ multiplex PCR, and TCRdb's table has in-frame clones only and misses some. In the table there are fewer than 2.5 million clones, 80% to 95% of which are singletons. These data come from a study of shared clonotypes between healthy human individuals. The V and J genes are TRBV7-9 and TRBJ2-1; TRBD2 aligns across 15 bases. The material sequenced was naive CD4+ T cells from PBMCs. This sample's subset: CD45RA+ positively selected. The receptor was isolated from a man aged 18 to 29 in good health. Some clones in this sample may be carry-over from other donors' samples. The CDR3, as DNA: TGTGCCAGCAGCCAATTGGGACTAGCGGGAGGTAATGAGCAGTTCTTC. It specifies CASSQLGLAGGNEQFF.